This T cell receptor (beta chain) was profiled in a study of shared T cell receptors in the human thymus. The repertoire was sequenced with immunoSEQ multiplex PCR; TCRdb's copy has only in-frame clones and lacks some. The sample lists 630,000 or so clones; around 87% were seen once. This CDR3 has 12 amino acids. Deletions cut 11 bases from V and 6 bases from J, with 11 bases between. CDR1 is SNHLY and CDR2 is FYNNEI in the germline V gene. As concerns this clone: Additional DNA sequences in this sample encode the identical CDR3.

These records were also assigned to another study, of human thymus T cells.

The chain uses TRBV2 and TRBJ1-6; possibly TRBD1 for D (6 bases). This TCR was recovered from a boy under two years old with a congenital heart defect. Sequencing was carried out using thymocytes. The CDR3 region is CASGVPNSPLHF. The CDR3 DNA is TGTGCCTCAGGGGTCCCTAATTCACCCCTCCACTTT.